The rows below give T cell receptor beta chains drawn from one sample of a study of shared clonotypes between healthy human individuals. TCRdb's copy holds only in-frame clones and misses some; the assay was immunoSEQ multiplex PCR. The data contain some 1,100,000 clones, more than 75% of them singletons. The sample comprised memory CD4+ T cells from PBMCs. These receptors came from a man aged 18-30 years in good health. Some clones in this sample may be carry-over from other donors' samples. The CDR3 runs from the conserved cysteine through the conserved F or W. D genes are given only for firm matches. For some rows the clone size is stated as once, few or many, or as a class when expanded; others skip it.

cdr3_nt cdr3_aa j_call clone_size d_call v_call
TGCAGTGAAGGGGGGAACACTGAAGCTTTCTTT CSEGGNTEAFF TRBJ1-1 . . TRBV20-1
TGTGCCAGCAGTGACGGGACGTCAACTAATGAAAAACTGTTTTTT CASSDGTSTNEKLFF TRBJ1-4 . . TRBV2
TGCGCCAGCAGCTTGGTGGTCAGGGACTTCGAGGAGACCCAGTACTTC CASSLVVRDFEETQYF TRBJ2-5 . . TRBV5-1
TGTGCCAGCAGTGTGGTAGCAACGGGAGATACGCAGTATTTT CASSVVATGDTQYF TRBJ2-3 many . TRBV6-1
TGCGCCAGCAGCCAATCGACTAGCGGGAGCGTTTACAATGAGCAGTTCTTC CASSQSTSGSVYNEQFF TRBJ2-1 . TRBD2 TRBV4-3
TGTGCCAGCAGCCTCCATGTAGGCGGAAAATCCTACAATGAGCAGTTCTTC CASSLHVGGKSYNEQFF TRBJ2-1 . . TRBV11-2
TGCGCCAGCAGGCTTGACACCGGACGCTCCTACGAGCAGTACTTC CASRLDTGRSYEQYF TRBJ2-7 . . TRBV5-1
TGTGCCAGCAGCGTAGAGGCGGGTTTTGTCAATGAGCAGTTCTTC CASSVEAGFVNEQFF TRBJ2-1 . . TRBV9
TGTGCCAGTAGTATCGAGGGGCGCGGTGGCTACACCTTC CASSIEGRGGYTF TRBJ1-2 few . TRBV19
TGTGCCATCCGGGCAGTGCCCTACGAGCAGTACTTC CAIRAVPYEQYF TRBJ2-7 few . TRBV10-3
TGTGCCAGCAGCTTGGATGGCCGTAATTCACCCCTCCACTTT CASSLDGRNSPLHF TRBJ1-6 . . TRBV5-6
TGTGCCAGCAGTGTGCAGGTTGACTATGGCTACACCTTC CASSVQVDYGYTF TRBJ1-2 . . TRBV2
TGTGCCAGCAGCTTAGAGCAGGGGGCCTACGAGCAGTACTTC CASSLEQGAYEQYF TRBJ2-7 . TRBD1 TRBV7-8
TGTGCCAGCAGCCGTTTCACTAGCGGTAGCACCGGGGAGCTGTTTTTT CASSRFTSGSTGELFF TRBJ2-2 once TRBD2 TRBV11-3
TGTGCCAGCAGCTACCAGGGAATTCAGCCCCAGCATTTT CASSYQGIQPQHF TRBJ1-5 once . TRBV5-6
TGCGCCAGCAGCCGGTTGGGGGGCGGGTCCCTCTACGAGCAGTACTTC CASSRLGGGSLYEQYF TRBJ2-7 . . TRBV4-1
TGTGCCAGCAGGATTTCCGGAGGACAGGCCGCTCTAGGGGTATACTTC CASRISGGQAALGVYF TRBJ2-7 once TRBD1 TRBV2
TGTGCCAGCAGCTTATCGGGGGGAGCAGGTCGTTTCGGGGAGCTGTTTTTT CASSLSGGAGRFGELFF TRBJ2-2 . TRBD2 TRBV7-3
TGTGCCAGCAGTTACGGACGGACCAGCTACACCTTC CASSYGRTSYTF TRBJ1-2 . . TRBV6-6
TGTGCCATCACCCAGGGACTAGCGGGAGCAGATACGCAGTATTTT CAITQGLAGADTQYF TRBJ2-3 . TRBD2 TRBV10-3
TGTGCCAGCAGCTTGGGCTACGGGGGCACTGAAGCTTTCTTT CASSLGYGGTEAFF TRBJ1-1 . . TRBV5-6
TGTGCCTGGAGAGGGACAGGGGGCAATCAGCCCCAGCATTTT CAWRGTGGNQPQHF TRBJ1-5 . TRBD1 TRBV30